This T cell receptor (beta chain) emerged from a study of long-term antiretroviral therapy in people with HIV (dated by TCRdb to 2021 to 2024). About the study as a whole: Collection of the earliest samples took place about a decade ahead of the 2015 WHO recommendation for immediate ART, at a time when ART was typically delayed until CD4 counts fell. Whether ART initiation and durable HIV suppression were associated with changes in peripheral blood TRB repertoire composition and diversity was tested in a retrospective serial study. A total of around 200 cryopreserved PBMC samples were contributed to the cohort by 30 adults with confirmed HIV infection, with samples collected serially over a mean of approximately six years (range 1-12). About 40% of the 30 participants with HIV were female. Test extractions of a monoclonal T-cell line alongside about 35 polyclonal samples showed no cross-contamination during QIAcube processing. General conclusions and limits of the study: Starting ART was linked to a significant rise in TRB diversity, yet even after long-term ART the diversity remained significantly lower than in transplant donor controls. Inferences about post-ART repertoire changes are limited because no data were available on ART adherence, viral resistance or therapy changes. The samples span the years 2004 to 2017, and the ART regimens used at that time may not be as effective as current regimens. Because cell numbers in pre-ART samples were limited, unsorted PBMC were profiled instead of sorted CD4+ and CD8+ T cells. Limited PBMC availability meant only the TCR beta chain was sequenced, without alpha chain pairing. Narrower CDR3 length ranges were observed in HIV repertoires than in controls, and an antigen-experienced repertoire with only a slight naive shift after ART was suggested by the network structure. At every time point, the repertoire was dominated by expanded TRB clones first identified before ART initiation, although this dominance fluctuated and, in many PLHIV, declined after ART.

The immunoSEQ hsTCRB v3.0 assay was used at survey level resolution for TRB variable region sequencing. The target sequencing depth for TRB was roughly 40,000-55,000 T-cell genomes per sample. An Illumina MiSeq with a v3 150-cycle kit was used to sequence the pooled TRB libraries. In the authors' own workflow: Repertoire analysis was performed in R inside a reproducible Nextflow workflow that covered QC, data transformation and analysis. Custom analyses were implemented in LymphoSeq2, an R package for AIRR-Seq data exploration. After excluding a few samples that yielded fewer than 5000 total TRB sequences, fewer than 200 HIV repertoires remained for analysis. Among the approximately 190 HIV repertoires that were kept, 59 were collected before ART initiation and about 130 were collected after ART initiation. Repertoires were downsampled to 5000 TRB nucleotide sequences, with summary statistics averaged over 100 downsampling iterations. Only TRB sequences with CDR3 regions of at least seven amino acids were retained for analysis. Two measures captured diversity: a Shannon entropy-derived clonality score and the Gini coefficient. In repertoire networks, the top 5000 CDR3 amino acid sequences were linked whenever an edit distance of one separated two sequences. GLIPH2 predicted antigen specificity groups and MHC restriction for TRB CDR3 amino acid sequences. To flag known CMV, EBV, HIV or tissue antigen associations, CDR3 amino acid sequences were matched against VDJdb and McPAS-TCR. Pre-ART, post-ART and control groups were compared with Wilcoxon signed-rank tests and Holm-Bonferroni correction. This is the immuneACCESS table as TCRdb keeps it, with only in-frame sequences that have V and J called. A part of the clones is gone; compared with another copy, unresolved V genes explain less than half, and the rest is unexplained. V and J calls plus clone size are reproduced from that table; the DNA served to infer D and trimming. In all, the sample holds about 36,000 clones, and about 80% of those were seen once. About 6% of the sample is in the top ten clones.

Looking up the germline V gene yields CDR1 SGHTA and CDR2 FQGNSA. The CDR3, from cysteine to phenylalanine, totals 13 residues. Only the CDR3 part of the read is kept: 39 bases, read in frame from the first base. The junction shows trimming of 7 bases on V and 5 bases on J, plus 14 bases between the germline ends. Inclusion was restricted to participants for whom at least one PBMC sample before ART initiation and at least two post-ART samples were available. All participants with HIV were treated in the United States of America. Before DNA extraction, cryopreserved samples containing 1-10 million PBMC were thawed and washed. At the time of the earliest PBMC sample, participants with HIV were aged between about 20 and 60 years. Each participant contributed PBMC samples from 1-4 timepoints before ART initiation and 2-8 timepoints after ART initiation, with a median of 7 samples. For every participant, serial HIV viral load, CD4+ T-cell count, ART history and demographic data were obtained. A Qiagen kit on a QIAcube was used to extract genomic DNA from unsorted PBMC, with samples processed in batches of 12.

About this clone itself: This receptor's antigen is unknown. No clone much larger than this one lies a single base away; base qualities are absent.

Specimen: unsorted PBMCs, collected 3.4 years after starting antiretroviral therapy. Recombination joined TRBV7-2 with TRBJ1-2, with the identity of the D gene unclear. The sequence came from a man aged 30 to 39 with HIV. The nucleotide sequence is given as TGTGCCAGCACCCTTTTCTCTACTTATGGCTACACCTTC. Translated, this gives CASTLFSTYGYTF. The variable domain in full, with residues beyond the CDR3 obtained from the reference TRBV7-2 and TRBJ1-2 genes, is GAGVSQSPSNKVTEKGKDVELRCDPISGHTALYWYRQSLGQGLEFLIYFQGNSAPDKSGLPSDRFSAERTGGSVSTLTIQRTQQEDSAVYLCASTLFSTYGYTFGSGTRLTVV.